This record concerns one T cell receptor beta chain sequence. Its target is unknown. The germline V gene has CDR1 WSHSY and CDR2 SAAADI. V was trimmed by 0 bases and J by 7 bases, leaving 13 bases between them. This CDR3 contains 15 residues. The record originates from a study of glioma-infiltrating T cells. Overall study results and limits: Gliomas, especially low-grade, showed above-expected tissue-blood divergence; non-neoplastic patients showed below.

The iRepertoire nested amplicon-rescue multiplex PCR amplified TCR alpha and beta CDR3s from RNA. Tissue mRNA or PBMC total RNA, about 90-400 ng, went into one-step reverse transcription and amplification. A single record per CDR3 protein comes from TCRdb applying MiXCR to the multiplex PCR reads. The sample records about 140,000 distinct CDR3 sequences, 39% being singletons. The source of this sequence is a human donor with low-grade glioma or glioblastoma, undergoing nonglioma brain surgery, or in good health (not recorded which). Sequencing was performed on glioma tissue, nonneoplastic brain tissue, or PBMCs (not recorded which). The chain carries TRBV10-2 and TRBJ1-5, with unresolved D. Here the CDR3 reads CASSESYQIMQPQHF. The CDR3 DNA is TGCGCCAGCAGTGAGTCGTACCAGATTATGCAGCCCCAGCATTTT.